These 27 T cell receptor beta chains were all obtained from the same sample, sequenced in a study of shared clonotypes between healthy human individuals (dated by TCRdb to 2019 to 2021). Receptor libraries were prepared by the immunoSEQ multiplex PCR assay. Not all clones reach the TCRdb copy of this immuneACCESS table, which keeps in-frame sequences only. Checked studies attribute under half of the gap to unresolved V genes and leave the rest unexplained. The sample table contains about a million clones; only one count was recorded for about 72% of them. The ten largest clones take up 0.85% to 1% of the sample. Sequencing was done on a sample of memory CD4+ T cells from PBMCs. According to the study, the label for this sample's cell subset or site signals: CD45RA-negative fraction. Every receptor here comes from a man aged 18-30 years in good health. Some clones in this sample may be carry-over from other donors' samples.

This chain joins TRBV5-1 and TRBJ2-3; D is undetermined. This CDR3 comprises 11 residues. V was clipped by 7 bases and J by 1 base, with 4 bases between them. Germline assignment: CDR1 SGHRS and CDR2 YFSETQ. Written as DNA, the CDR3 is TGCGCCAGCGGACGCACAGATACGCAGTATTTT. Translation: CASGRTDTQYF. The variable domain in full, with the rest retrieved from reference TRBV5-1 and TRBJ2-3, is KAGVTQTPRYLIKTRGQQVTLSCSPISGHRSVSWYQQTPGQGLQFLFEYFSETQRNKGNFPGRFSGRQFSNSRSEMNVSTLELGDSALYLCASGRTDTQYFGPGTRLTVL.

The chain joins TRBV5-1 to TRBJ2-1; either TRBD1 or TRBD2 may supply D (6 bases each). This CDR3 region has 15 residues. Germline values: CDR1 SGHRS, CDR2 YFSETQ. Trimming shortened V by 4 bases and J by 2 bases, and 13 bases separated the two germline ends. As DNA, the CDR3 is TGCGCCAGCAGCCCCGGGGGCGGTACCTACAATGAGCAGTTCTTC. This encodes CASSPGGGTYNEQFF.

V usage is TRBV7-3 and J usage is TRBJ1-1; D is unresolved. V gave up 3 bases and J gave up 4 bases, with 9 bases separating them. Germline lookup yields CDR1 SGHTA and CDR2 FQGTGA. The CDR3 totals 13 residues. The chain's CDR3 is CASSFGDGTEAFF. CDR3 sequence (DNA): TGTGCCAGCAGCTTCGGGGATGGCACTGAAGCTTTCTTT.

This chain links TRBV6-1 with TRBJ2-7; TRBD1 agrees at 7 bases. Per germline, CDR1 MNHNS and CDR2 SASEGT. CDR3 length equals 15 residues. V lost 5 bases to trimming and J lost 4 bases; unmatched junction nucleotides: 11. CDR3 DNA sequence: TGTGCCAGCAGTATCCGGGACAGTATTGTGTACGAGCAGTACTTC. It translates to CASSIRDSIVYEQYF.

This sequence joins TRBV7-3 and TRBJ2-2; TRBD1 aligns across 8 bases. This CDR3 comprises 16 residues. From germline, CDR1 is SGHTA and CDR2 FQGTGA. Germline trimming cut 4 bases from V and 1 base from J; bases unmatched to any gene: 5. The CDR3: CASSSAGTGNTGELFF. In DNA form, the CDR3 reads TGTGCCAGCAGCTCGGCCGGGACAGGGAACACCGGGGAGCTGTTTTTT. Full variable domain (remainder filled in from reference TRBV7-3 and TRBJ2-2): GAGVSQTPSNKVTEKGKYVELRCDPISGHTALYWYRQSLGQGPEFLIYFQGTGAADDSGLPNDRFFAVRPEGSVSTLKIQRTERGDSAVYLCASSSAGTGNTGELFFGEGSRLTVL.

The V and J genes are TRBV5-1 and TRBJ2-1; D ambiguous. The CDR3 has 15 residues. V lost 0 bases and J lost 0, with 7 bases in between. CDR1 is SGHRS, CDR2 YFSETQ, per germline. The CDR3 DNA is TGCGCCAGCAGCTTGGGGGTCAACTCCTACAATGAGCAGTTCTTC. Protein sequence: CASSLGVNSYNEQFF.

This clone occurred a few times. The V gene is TRBV5-1, the J gene TRBJ1-1; TRBD1 might be the D (6 bases). Between the trimmed V and J ends, which lost 3 bases and 4 bases, there was a span of 16 bases. The germline CDR1 and CDR2 sequences are SGHRS and YFSETQ. The length of the CDR3 is 15 residues. Here the CDR3 DNA reads TGCGCCAGCAGCTCGGCCGCAGGGGAACCCACTGAAGCTTTCTTT. Protein product: CASSSAAGEPTEAFF.

V is TRBV7-2 and J is TRBJ1-5, with 9 nucleotides matching TRBD1. The CDR3 runs 16 residues. From germline, CDR1 is SGHTA and CDR2 FQGNSA. V was clipped by 4 bases and J by 6 bases; unmatched bases: 10. The CDR3 coding sequence is TGTGCCAGCAGCTCTGGACAGGGGCATAGAAGTCAGCCCCAGCATTTT. The encoded protein is CASSSGQGHRSQPQHF.

The CDR3 spells CASRQSSLPQHF. The CDR3 region has the DNA TGTGCCAGCCGACAGTCCTCCTTGCCCCAGCATTTT. The gene calls are TRBV28 and TRBJ1-5; perhaps TRBD1 as D (5 bases). Trimming stripped 8 bases from V and 9 bases from J, with 14 bases between. CDR1 is MDHEN, CDR2 SYDVKM, per germline. The CDR3 is 12 amino acids.

This chain connects TRBV30 to TRBJ1-6; a possible D gene is TRBD1 (5 bases). Germline lookup yields CDR1 GTSNPN and CDR2 SVGIG (reference sequence). The CDR3 runs 14 residues. V was pared by 2 bases and J by 9 bases, with 14 bases between. The CDR3 sequence is CAWSPGSGGSPLHF. The CDR3 region has the DNA TGTGCCTGGAGTCCAGGGTCCGGAGGTTCACCCCTCCACTTT.

In its sample, this clone was seen a few times. The chain joins TRBV7-3 to TRBJ1-1; D gene uncertain. Germline CDR1 reads SGHTA; CDR2 reads FQGTGA. The CDR3 spans 14 residues. The V and J ends lost 5 bases and 4 bases respectively, with 14 bases between them. CDR3 nucleotides: TGTGCCAGCAGCCTGGGCGTATTGGGCACTGAAGCTTTCTTT. Its protein product is CASSLGVLGTEAFF.

The chain combines TRBV7-3 with TRBJ2-2; TRBD1 agrees at 7 bases. From germline, CDR1 is SGHTA and CDR2 FQGTGA. Trimming at V came to 6 bases and at J to 5 bases, leaving 6 bases not matched to a gene. This CDR3 contains 14 residues. CDR3 bases: TGTGCCAGCAGTCCCGACAGGGAAACCGGGGAGCTGTTTTTT. It translates to CASSPDRETGELFF.

The J gene is TRBJ2-7, the V gene TRBV18; tentatively, D is TRBD1 (5 bases). The CDR3 has 15 residues. The V end was cut by 5 bases, the J end by 0 bases, with 14 bases between. Germline-derived CDR1 and CDR2 are KGHSH and LQKENI. In DNA form, the CDR3 reads TGTGCCAGCTCATCGGACACAAAGAGCTCCTACGAGCAGTACTTC. It yields the protein CASSSDTKSSYEQYF.

The V call is TRBV7-8, the J call TRBJ2-4, with a possible D match to TRBD1 (6 bases). The germline gives CDR1 SGHVS, CDR2 FQNEAQ. The CDR3 runs to 16 residues. The V end lost 0 bases, the J end lost 2 bases, and 11 bases lay between the germline ends. The CDR3 protein is CASSLAPGATKNIQYF. The CDR3 DNA follows: TGTGCCAGCAGCTTAGCCCCAGGGGCGACCAAAAACATTCAGTACTTC.

The chain uses TRBV11-3 and TRBJ2-1; 10 nucleotides agree with TRBD2. The length of the CDR3 is 17 residues. Germline CDR1 and CDR2: SGHNT and YENEEA. The V segment lost 5 bases and the J segment 7 bases; nucleotides outside the gene matches: 14. This chain's CDR3 is CASSNRLAGFWRNEQFF. The CDR3 nucleotides read TGTGCCAGCAGCAACCGACTAGCGGGTTTTTGGAGAAATGAGCAGTTCTTC.

This chain uses TRBV5-1 with TRBJ2-2, with D perhaps matching TRBD1 or TRBD2 (5 bases each). The CDR3 totals 16 residues. Germline V gene data show CDR1 as SGHRS and CDR2 as YFSETQ. V was shortened by 1 base and J by 0 bases, with 10 bases between the two germline ends. This chain's CDR3 is CASSLFGGPNTGELFF. DNA of the CDR3: TGCGCCAGCAGCTTGTTTGGGGGACCGAACACCGGGGAGCTGTTTTTT.

This clone was counted a single time. This chain connects TRBV7-9 to TRBJ2-5; D unresolved. The CDR3 covers 14 residues. The V end lost 1 base, the J end lost 2 bases, and 8 bases lay between the germline ends. Germline CDR1 reads SEHNR; CDR2 reads FQNEAQ (reference sequence). Here the CDR3 reads CASSLVVGQETQYF. CDR3 DNA: TGTGCCAGCAGCTTAGTCGTAGGGCAAGAGACCCAGTACTTC.

This rearrangement joins TRBV28 to TRBJ2-7, with D perhaps matching TRBD1 (6 bases). The CDR3 has 14 amino acids. Trimming pared 6 bases from V and 6 bases from J, leaving 18 bases between. The germline CDR1 and CDR2 sequences are MDHEN and SYDVKM. The CDR3 bases are TGTGCCAGCAGGTCCGGCGGACAGACGCGCGAGCAGTACTTC. This codes for CASRSGGQTREQYF.

The genes are TRBV29-1 and TRBJ2-1, with 12 bases fitting TRBD2. Losses at the gene ends were 0 bases for V and 10 bases for J; bases not matched to a gene: 10. This CDR3 region has 16 residues. Per germline, CDR1 SQVTM and CDR2 ANQGSEA. This chain's CDR3 is CSVEDVRTSGTGEQFF. CDR3 nucleotide sequence: TGCAGCGTTGAAGATGTACGGACTAGCGGGACGGGCGAGCAGTTCTTC.

The chain recombines TRBV29-1 with TRBJ2-3, with TRBD2 matching 8 bases. The junction had 8 bases not matched to a gene; V was cut back by 0 bases and J by 6 bases. The CDR3 contains 15 residues. Germline assignment: CDR1 SQVTM and CDR2 ANQGSEA. CDR3 sequence reads: CSVEDPAGAGDTQYF. The CDR3 DNA reads as TGCAGCGTTGAAGATCCAGCGGGGGCGGGGGATACGCAGTATTTT.

Points on this clone: In the same sample, other DNA sequences code for this CDR3. V is TRBV2 and J is TRBJ2-3; D ambiguous. Between the trimmed V and J ends, which lost 3 bases and 5 bases, there was a span of 3 bases. The CDR3 loop spans 11 amino acids. Germline CDR1 is SNHLY and CDR2 is FYNNEI. Written as DNA, the CDR3 is TGTGCCAGCAGTGAGGGAGATACGCAGTATTTT. It specifies CASSEGDTQYF. Filled out from reference TRBV2 and TRBJ2-3, the complete variable domain reads EPEVTQTPSHQVTQMGQEVILRCVPISNHLYFYWYRQILGQKVEFLVSFYNNEISEKSEIFDDQFSVERPDGSNFTLKIRSTKLEDSAMYFCASSEGDTQYFGPGTRLTVL.

This clone appeared a few times. The chain combines TRBV2 with TRBJ2-1; 8 bases are shared with TRBD2. Germline V gene sequence: CDR1 SNHLY, CDR2 FYNNEI. There are 15 residues in the CDR3. V was pared by 4 bases and J by 6 bases, with 8 bases of the junction left unmatched. CDR3 sequence (DNA): TGTGCCAGCAGTGGAGTAAGCGGGAGTCTCAATGAGCAGTTCTTC. Residues: CASSGVSGSLNEQFF.

The genes are TRBV11-2 and TRBJ2-2; TRBD2 agrees at 10 bases. CDR1 is SGHAT, CDR2 FQNNGV, per germline. This CDR3 has 17 residues. V trimming: 1 base; J trimming: 6 bases; junction bases outside the gene matches: 8. The CDR3 bases are TGTGCCAGCAGCTTAGTACTAGCGGGAAAGGGTCCCGGGGAGCTGTTTTTT. This encodes CASSLVLAGKGPGELFF.

The chain carries TRBV23-1 and TRBJ1-2; D gene uncertain. TRBV23-1 has ORF status, its function being uncertain. The V gene lost 4 bases and the J gene lost 6 bases, with 9 bases spanning the gap. The CDR3 has 12 residues. The CDR3 reads CASSPGLHGYTF. The CDR3 DNA reads TGCGCCAGCAGTCCCGGCCTGCATGGCTACACCTTC.

V usage is TRBV6-1 and J usage is TRBJ1-6; the match to TRBD1 covers 9 bases. The J segment lost 7 bases and the V segment lost 3 bases, leaving 4 bases of the junction unmatched. Germline lookup yields CDR1 MNHNS and CDR2 SASEGT. The CDR3 consists of 15 residues. The CDR3 coding sequence is TGTGCCAGCAGTGACCCGGGACAGGGCAATTCACCCCTCCACTTT. Translating it yields CASSDPGQGNSPLHF.

CDR3 loop: CASSLATSTQETQYF. The CDR3 bases are TGTGCCAGCAGCTTGGCAACGTCTACCCAAGAGACCCAGTACTTC. The chain carries TRBV5-4 and TRBJ2-5; no definite D call. Germline V gene sequence: CDR1 SGHNT, CDR2 YYREEE (reference sequence). The CDR3 covers 15 residues. The ends were cut back, 0 bases at V and 1 base at J, with 10 bases in the middle.

The V and J genes are TRBV6-1 and TRBJ2-7, with D maybe TRBD2 (5 bases). Trimming took 3 bases from V and 9 from J, leaving 15 bases between them. Germline loops: CDR1 MNHNS, CDR2 SASEGT. The CDR3 loop spans 13 amino acids. The CDR3 DNA is TGTGCCAGCAGTGATAGGCCTCTAGCCAGGCAGTACTTC. This translates into CASSDRPLARQYF.